The clone carrying this T cell receptor (beta chain) has ten or more counts. Its specificity is unknown. This specimen belongs to a study of T cell repertoires in cytomegalovirus infection. Across the whole study: Both CMV infection and a matching HLA type were indicated by public TCR beta signatures. Findings of the study overall: Predominance within the ex vivo response was attributable to HLA-C-restricted CMV-specific TCR beta clonotypes.

The germline V gene has CDR1 SGHTA and CDR2 FQGTGA. V was clipped by 6 bases and J by 8 bases; unmatched bases: 15. The CDR3 runs 17 residues. MiXCR, applied by TCRdb to the reads, yields one record per CDR3 protein. This sample has fewer than 550,000 distinct CDR3 sequences, with more than 15% found just once. This chain joins TRBV7-3 and TRBJ2-1, with 11 bases aligning to TRBD2. This TCR came from a human donor in good health (CMV status not recorded). Some clones in this sample may be carry-over from other donors' samples. Sequencing was performed on CD8+ T cells from PBMCs. The CDR3 DNA follows: TGTGCCAGCAGACTACACCTTACTAGCGGGGGTACCGATGAGCAGTTCTTC. It encodes CASRLHLTSGGTDEQFF.